The 29 T cell receptor beta chains below were found in one sample sequenced in a study of blood T cells in healthy people across ages. A second PCR of 7 to 11 cycles used a sample-barcoded 5' primer and a J-beta primer mix. From the 5' RACE reads, TCRdb called clonotypes with MiXCR, one entry per CDR3 protein. The sample includes roughly 800,000 distinct CDR3 sequences, just under 25% of them seen just once. These data also featured in a second study, about T cells of mothers and their children.

Sequencing was done on a sample of blood. These receptors all stem from a boy younger than 18 in good health.

This chain uses TRBV2 with TRBJ2-5; D remains ambiguous. The DNA end is a closer match to TRBJ2-7, so the J assignment may be wrong. The V gene's germline CDR1 is SNHLY and CDR2 FYNNEI. The CDR3 is 13 residues long. DNA of the CDR3: TGTGCCAGCAGTGTCCAGGTTCTCTACGAGCAGTACTTC. Amino acids: CASSVQVLYEQYF.

The rearrangement links TRBV7-2 to TRBJ1-1; D is uncertain. The CDR3 spans 12 residues. Germline V gene lookup returns CDR1 SGHTA and CDR2 FQGNSA. V lost 6 bases and J 6 bases, leaving 11 bases between the germline ends. The CDR3 region has the DNA TGTGCCAGCAGTCGGTGGAGTCCTGAAGCTTTCTTT. Its translation: CASSRWSPEAFF.

DNA for the CDR3: TGTGCCAGCAGCCCACGGGACAGATCTTACGTC. As protein: CASSPRDRSYV. This chain uses TRBV7-2 with TRBJ2-7; 7 nucleotides agree with TRBD1. J gave up 13 bases and V 5 bases, and 8 bases lay outside the gene matches. The CDR3 extends over 11 amino acids. Germline CDR1 SGHTA, CDR2 FQGNSA.

This clonotype was seen repeatedly, ten times or more. The genes are TRBV5-1 and TRBJ1-1; possible D gene TRBD1, 6 bases. CDR3 length: 14 amino acids. V lost 2 bases to trimming and J lost 4 bases, with 12 bases between them. The germline gives CDR1 SGHRS, CDR2 YFSETQ. DNA of the CDR3: TGCGCCAGCAGCTTTCAACAGGGAGGCACTGAAGCTTTCTTT. Amino acid sequence: CASSFQQGGTEAFF.

V and J are TRBV12-3 or TRBV12-4 and TRBJ1-1; a possible D gene is TRBD1 (6 bases). This CDR3 contains 14 residues. V was clipped by 6 bases and J by 0 bases, with 11 bases between them. The CDR3 here is CASRRGRLNTEAFF. DNA for the CDR3: TGTGCCAGCAGGCGGGGGCGTCTGAACACTGAAGCTTTCTTT.

The chain uses TRBV25-1 and TRBJ1-1; D is unclear. Deletions cut 3 bases from V and 3 bases from J, with 8 bases between. The CDR3 is 13 residues long. CDR1 and CDR2 from the germline V gene are MGHDK and SYGVNS. CDR3 in DNA: TGTGCCAGCAGTGAGAACCCGGACACTGAAGCTTTCTTT. Translated: CASSENPDTEAFF. Full variable domain (rest looked up from reference TRBV25-1 and TRBJ1-1): EADIYQTPRYLVIGTGKKITLECSQTMGHDKMYWYQQDPGMELHLIHYSYGVNSTEKGDLSSESTVSRIRTEHFPLTLESARPSHTSQYLCASSENPDTEAFFGQGTRLTVV.

V gene TRBV2 combines with J gene TRBJ2-5, with 10 nucleotides matching TRBD1. The J call may be in error: the DNA end matches TRBJ2-7 better. This CDR3 contains 15 residues. Per germline, CDR1 SNHLY and CDR2 FYNNEI. CDR3 sequence reads: CASSRTWDRGYEQYF. CDR3 sequence (DNA): TGTGCCAGCAGTCGAACTTGGGACAGGGGCTACGAGCAGTACTTC.

The chain carries TRBV6-5 and TRBJ2-1, with 8 bases matching TRBD2. This CDR3 has 16 amino acids. Losses at the gene ends were 1 base for V and 9 bases for J; bases not matched to a gene: 11. Germline V lookup: CDR1 MNHEY, CDR2 SVGAGI. Here the CDR3 DNA reads TGTGCCAGCAGTTACTTCCCGGGACTAGTCGTTGGTGAGCAGTTCTTC. Translated, it gives CASSYFPGLVVGEQFF.

This chain connects TRBV5-4 to TRBJ2-2; weak D call: TRBD2 (6 bases). Per the germline V gene, CDR1 is SGHNT and CDR2 is YYREEE (reference sequence). V was clipped by 4 bases and J by 0 bases, with 28 bases between them. The CDR3 is 21 residues long. The CDR3 spells CASSISGLATLKYPNTGELFF. CDR3 nucleotides: TGTGCCAGCAGCATCTCTGGTCTAGCGACGCTCAAATATCCGAACACCGGGGAGCTGTTTTTT.

V is TRBV6-6 and J is TRBJ2-7; no definite D call. Germline CDR1 is MNHNY and CDR2 is SVGAGI (reference sequence). V lost 2 bases, J lost 2 bases, and 13 bases lay in between. This CDR3 has 15 amino acids. CDR3 DNA: TGTGCCAGCAGTTACGGGCAGGTCATAACCTACGAGCAGTACTTC. It encodes CASSYGQVITYEQYF.

This clonotype was seen only a few times. The rearrangement uses TRBV20-1 and TRBJ2-5, with 15 bases identical to TRBD2. Germline CDR1 reads DFQATT; CDR2 reads SNEGSKA (reference sequence). V trimming: 7 bases; J trimming: 5 bases; junction bases outside the gene matches: 8. The CDR3 is 15 residues long. CDR3 coding DNA: TGCAGTGTCTTAGGACTAGCGGGGGGGTTGGAGACCCAGTACTTC. Its protein is CSVLGLAGGLETQYF.

Only a few counts were recorded for this clonotype. V usage is TRBV7-9 and J usage is TRBJ2-3; the D gene could be TRBD1 or TRBD2 (6 bases each). CDR3 length: 15 residues. Between the trimmed V and J ends, which lost 5 bases and 3 bases, there was a span of 15 bases. Germline values: CDR1 SEHNR, CDR2 FQNEAQ (reference sequence). CDR3 loop: CASSPFRGQTDTQYF. The CDR3 DNA reads as TGTGCCAGCAGCCCTTTCCGGGGGCAAACAGATACGCAGTATTTT.

This chain uses TRBV15 with TRBJ2-2; TRBD1 matches at 10 bases. CDR1 and CDR2 from the germline V gene are LNHNV and YYDKDF (reference sequence). With V trimmed by 4 bases and J by 5 bases, 4 bases remained unmatched. The CDR3 has 15 amino acids. The CDR3 loop is CATSTGTGVTGELFF. The DNA for the CDR3 is TGTGCCACCAGCACTGGGACAGGGGTTACCGGGGAGCTGTTTTTT.

This clonotype was detected only a few times. The chain employs TRBV20-1 and TRBJ1-6, with 8 bases matching TRBD1. The V and J ends lost 6 bases and 6 bases, in that order; junction bases with no gene match: 13. This CDR3 contains 16 residues. Germline CDR1 DFQATT, CDR2 SNEGSKA (reference sequence). The CDR3: CSARDGRGQGNSPLHF. The CDR3 coding sequence is TGCAGTGCCCGAGACGGCAGGGGGCAGGGTAATTCACCCCTCCACTTT.

The chain employs TRBV6-5 and TRBJ2-1, with D perhaps matching TRBD2 (6 bases). Trimming left V 8 bases short and J 12 bases short, with 20 bases between. Looked up from germline, CDR1 is MNHEY and CDR2 is SVGAGI. CDR3 size: 13 residues. DNA for the CDR3: TGTGCCAGCCCAGTCCCCCTAGGGAGGAGGCAGTTCTTC. Translated: CASPVPLGRRQFF.

The chain employs TRBV9 and TRBJ2-5, with D perhaps matching TRBD1 or TRBD2 (5 bases each). The assigned J gene may be wrong: the sequence end matches TRBJ2-1 better. The germline gives CDR1 SGDLS, CDR2 YYNGEE. This CDR3 is 16 amino acids long. CDR3 DNA sequence: TGTGCCAGCAGCGCCTATCCTGGGACGGGATCCGATGAGCAGTTCTTC. This sequence encodes CASSAYPGTGSDEQFF.

This clonotype was seen only a few times. This chain joins TRBV20-1 and TRBJ2-1; 9 bases are a match to TRBD2. Per the germline V gene, CDR1 is DFQATT and CDR2 is SNEGSKA (reference sequence). The CDR3 sequence is 16 residues long. Trimming removed 3 bases from V and 7 bases from J; junction bases left unmatched: 13. CDR3 sequence (DNA): TGCAGTGCTAGTGATGGTGACGCGGGAGGGCCGAATGAGCAGTTCTTC. Its translation is CSASDGDAGGPNEQFF.

The chain joins TRBV6-5 to TRBJ2-7, with 9 bases fitting TRBD1. There are 13 residues in the CDR3. CDR1 and CDR2 (germline): MNHEY, SVGAGI. V was clipped by 6 bases and J by 5 bases; unmatched bases: 5. The CDR3 here is CASRVTGGDEQYF. The CDR3 DNA reads as TGTGCCAGCAGGGTGACAGGGGGGGACGAGCAGTACTTC.

The chain uses TRBV7-9 and TRBJ2-3; TRBD1 matches at 10 bases. V lost 1 base, J lost 2 bases, and 9 bases stayed unmatched. Germline V lookup: CDR1 SEHNR, CDR2 FQNEAQ (reference sequence). This CDR3 is 18 amino acids long. The CDR3: CASSLVGSGTGDTDTQYF. In nucleotides, the CDR3 is TGTGCCAGCAGCTTAGTTGGGTCCGGGACAGGGGACACAGATACGCAGTATTTT. Supplemented by reference TRBV7-9 and TRBJ2-3, the full variable domain reads DTGVSQNPRHKITKRGQNVTFRCDPISEHNRLYWYRQTLGQGPEFLTYFQNEAQLEKSRLLSDRFSAERPKGSFSTLEIQRTEQGDSAMYLCASSLVGSGTGDTDTQYFGPGTRLTVL.

In its sample, this clonotype was seen a few times. The chain joins TRBV29-1 to TRBJ2-7; TRBD1 agrees at 9 bases. The V and J ends lost 2 bases and 3 bases, in that order; junction bases with no gene match: 5. The CDR3 sequence is 14 residues long. Germline V lookup: CDR1 SQVTM, CDR2 ANQGSEA. The CDR3 protein is CSVEIGGQGYEQYF. For the CDR3, the DNA is TGCAGCGTTGAAATTGGGGGACAGGGCTACGAGCAGTACTTC.

This chain links TRBV28 with TRBJ2-7; 8 nucleotides align to TRBD1. CDR3 length: 14 amino acids. V dropped 7 bases and J dropped 9; count of bases not matched to a gene: 14. Germline values: CDR1 MDHEN, CDR2 SYDVKM. This CDR3 reads CASTLQGAGGSQYF. The CDR3 region has the DNA TGTGCCAGCACCTTGCAGGGGGCAGGGGGCTCGCAGTACTTC.

This clonotype was observed a handful of times. This rearrangement joins TRBV7-6 to TRBJ2-3, with D perhaps TRBD2 (6 bases). V was trimmed by 4 bases and J by 0 bases, leaving 14 bases between them. This CDR3 has 16 amino acids. The germline V gene encodes CDR1 SGHVS and CDR2 FNYEAQ. The CDR3 sequence: CASSSHWDLSTDTQYF. In nucleotides, the CDR3 is TGTGCCAGCAGCTCCCACTGGGACTTGAGCACAGATACGCAGTATTTT.

This clonotype was recorded a few times. The chain has TRBV29-1 and TRBJ2-3; maybe TRBD2 (6 bases). The CDR3 is made up of 13 amino acids. Per germline, CDR1 SQVTM and CDR2 ANQGSEA. Trimming removed 3 bases from V and 3 bases from J, with 10 bases in between. The CDR3 loop reads CSVDRGFTDTQYF. In nucleotides, the CDR3 is TGCAGCGTTGACCGGGGGTTTACAGATACGCAGTATTTT.

This clonotype was seen a few times. Here the CDR3 reads CASSPGGAPDTQYF. DNA of the CDR3: TGTGCCAGCAGTCCAGGGGGGGCACCAGATACGCAGTATTTT. The chain links TRBV28 to TRBJ2-3; TRBD1 or TRBD2 may be the D gene (7 bases each). Trimming shortened V by 5 bases and J by 4 bases, and 13 bases separated the two germline ends. CDR3 length: 14 residues. Looked up from germline, CDR1 is MDHEN and CDR2 is SYDVKM. The whole variable domain, filled in from reference TRBV28 and TRBJ2-3, reads DVKVTQSSRYLVKRTGEKVFLECVQDMDHENMFWYRQDPGLGLRLIYFSYDVKMKEKGDIPEGYSVSREKKERFSLILESASTNQTSMYLCASSPGGAPDTQYFGPGTRLTVL.

This clonotype was seen more than once but under ten times. V usage is TRBV29-1 and J usage is TRBJ2-3, with 8 bases matching TRBD1. The germline V gene has CDR1 SQVTM and CDR2 ANQGSEA. The CDR3 length is 12 residues. Here the CDR3 reads CADRTGTDTQYF. The CDR3 DNA is TGCGCAGATAGGACAGGGACAGATACGCAGTATTTT.

This clonotype showed up many times. CDR3 loop: CASSFGTSGPYNEQFF. CDR3 nucleotide sequence: TGTGCCAGCAGCTTCGGGACTAGCGGGCCATACAATGAGCAGTTCTTC. V gene TRBV11-2 combines with J gene TRBJ2-1; 12 nucleotides line up with TRBD2. CDR1 and CDR2 from the germline V gene are SGHAT and FQNNGV. This CDR3 is built from 16 residues. The ends lost 3 bases at V and 4 bases at J; junction bases unmatched: 4.

This clonotype was seen a few times. The V call is TRBV21-1, the J call TRBJ2-4. TRBV21-1 is classified as a pseudogene. The CDR3 loop spans 13 amino acids. The chain's CDR3 is CASSKWLRATQYF. The CDR3 DNA follows: TGTGCCAGCAGCAAATGGCTCCGAGCTACCCAGTACTTC.

There are a few counts of this clonotype. This chain connects TRBV9 to TRBJ2-5; possibly TRBD1 for D (6 bases). The CDR3 covers 16 residues. In germline, CDR1 is SGDLS, CDR2 YYNGEE. Trimming stripped 0 bases from V and 5 bases from J, with 17 bases between. The CDR3 region has the DNA TGTGCCAGCAGCGTAGGCGACAGGTTCGTAATGGAGACCCAGTACTTC. As protein: CASSVGDRFVMETQYF.

This clonotype was recorded a few times. This chain uses TRBV10-3 with TRBJ1-6, with 7 bases matching TRBD1. The CDR3 loop spans 14 amino acids. Germline loops: CDR1 ENHRY, CDR2 SYGVKD. The V gene end was trimmed by 4 bases and the J gene end by 8 bases; junction bases not matched to a gene: 5. The CDR3 nucleotides read TGTGCCATCAGTGGACAGGGACGGGATTCACCCCTCCACTTT. Its translation: CAISGQGRDSPLHF.